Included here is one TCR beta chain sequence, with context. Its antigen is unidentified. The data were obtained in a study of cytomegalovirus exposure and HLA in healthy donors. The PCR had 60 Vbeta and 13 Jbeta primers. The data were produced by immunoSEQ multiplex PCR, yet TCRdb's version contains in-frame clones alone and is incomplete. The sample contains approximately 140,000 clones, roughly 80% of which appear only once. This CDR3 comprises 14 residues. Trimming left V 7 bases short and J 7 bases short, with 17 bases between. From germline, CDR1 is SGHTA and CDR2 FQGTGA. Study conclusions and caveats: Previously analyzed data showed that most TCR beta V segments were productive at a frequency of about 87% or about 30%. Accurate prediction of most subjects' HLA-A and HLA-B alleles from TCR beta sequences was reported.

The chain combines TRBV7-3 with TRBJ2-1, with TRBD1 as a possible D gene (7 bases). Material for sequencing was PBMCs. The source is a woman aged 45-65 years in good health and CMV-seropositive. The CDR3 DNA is TGTGCCAGCAAGAGGGCAGGGGGAGGTAATGAGCAGTTCTTC. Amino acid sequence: CASKRAGGGNEQFF.